Each of the 30 T cell receptor beta chains below was sequenced from the same sample in a study of monozygotic twins with inflammatory bowel disease. TCRdb reworked the 5' RACE reads into one entry per CDR3 protein, no DNA. Here the sample table reports around 190,000 distinct CDR3 sequences. Sequencing used blood. The origin of the receptors is a human donor with ulcerative colitis or Crohn's disease, or a healthy co-twin of an affected twin (not recorded which).

V gene TRBV20-1 combines with J gene TRBJ1-2; TCRdb outputs TRBD1, but without DNA this stays unchecked. The V gene's germline CDR1 is DFQATT and CDR2 SNEGSKA (reference sequence). This CDR3 has 13 residues. CDR3: CSARQTRPDGLSF.

The chain links TRBV2 to TRBJ2-7; the TRBD1 assignment by TCRdb is unverifiable without DNA. The V gene's germline CDR1 is SNHLY and CDR2 FYNNEI. This CDR3 is built from 13 residues. The CDR3: CASRKDRYDEQYF.

The V and J genes are TRBV7-8 and TRBJ2-2. CDR3 length: 16 amino acids. Per the germline V gene, CDR1 is SGHVS and CDR2 is FQNEAQ. The CDR3 protein is CASSLGRFGNTGELFF. The whole variable domain, filled in from reference TRBV7-8 and TRBJ2-2, reads GAGVSQSPRYKVAKRGQDVALRCDPISGHVSLFWYQQALGQGPEFLTYFQNEAQLDKSGLPSDRFFAERPEGSVSTLKIQRTQQEDSAVYLCASSLGRFGNTGELFFGEGSRLTVL.

The rearrangement links TRBV6-1 to TRBJ1-1. Germline CDR1 and CDR2: MNHNS and SASEGT. CDR3 length equals 12 residues. The CDR3: CASSDFRTEAFF.

The rearrangement uses TRBV5-1 and TRBJ2-3; TCRdb names TRBD2, which stays unverified in the absence of DNA. Per the germline V gene, CDR1 is SGHRS and CDR2 is YFSETQ. The CDR3 loop spans 17 amino acids. This CDR3 is CASSLSGKASPGDTQYF.

V gene TRBV2 combines with J gene TRBJ1-6; with no DNA, the TCRdb D assignment of TRBD1 cannot be verified. Germline-derived CDR1 and CDR2 are SNHLY and FYNNEI. The CDR3 contains 14 residues. The CDR3 spells CASSEGAANSPLHF.

The rearrangement uses TRBV7-8 and TRBJ2-3; TCRdb selects TRBD2, and the lack of DNA leaves this call unchecked. There are 15 residues in the CDR3. In germline, CDR1 is SGHVS, CDR2 FQNEAQ. The CDR3: CASSFQERTTDTQYF.

V gene TRBV5-1 combines with J gene TRBJ2-2; TCRdb lists TRBD1, though no DNA is available to test this call. This CDR3 has 16 residues. CDR1 is SGHRS, CDR2 YFSETQ, per germline. The chain's CDR3 is CASSSPWDRNTGELFF.

This chain uses TRBV7-8 with TRBJ1-1; the D call from TCRdb, TRBD1, cannot be confirmed without DNA. The CDR3 totals 14 residues. From germline, CDR1 is SGHVS and CDR2 FQNEAQ. CDR3 region: CASSFTTGGPEAFF.

V and J are TRBV12-3 or TRBV12-4 and TRBJ1-1. The length of the CDR3 is 12 residues. The CDR3 sequence is CASSIAFTEAFF.

The V and J genes are TRBV12-3 or TRBV12-4 and TRBJ2-5; TCRdb gives TRBD2 as the D gene, but with no DNA this cannot be confirmed. The CDR3 has 14 amino acids. CDR3 amino acids: CASTKGLLQETQYF.

The rearrangement links TRBV12-3 or TRBV12-4 to TRBJ2-7. The length of the CDR3 is 13 residues. This chain's CDR3 is CASRKLGDYEQYF.

V usage is TRBV5-6 and J usage is TRBJ1-1; the TRBD1 assignment by TCRdb is unverifiable without DNA. Germline CDR1 reads SGHDT; CDR2 reads YYEEEE. The CDR3 consists of 13 residues. Here the CDR3 reads CASRGQGGAEAFF.

The chain couples TRBV7-9 to TRBJ2-1; TCRdb picks TRBD1, but there is no DNA to check that call. There are 15 residues in the CDR3. Germline CDR1 SEHNR, CDR2 FQNEAQ (reference sequence). The CDR3 spells CASSFDRGLYNEQFF.

CDR3 loop: CASSPGAGKLFF. The rearrangement uses TRBV11-2 and TRBJ1-4; the D call from TCRdb, TRBD1, cannot be confirmed without DNA. This CDR3 has 12 amino acids. Germline assignment: CDR1 SGHAT and CDR2 FQNNGV.

The J gene is TRBJ1-5, the V gene TRBV4-2; without DNA, the TCRdb call of TRBD1 cannot be checked. The CDR3 runs to 16 residues. The germline V gene has CDR1 LGHNA and CDR2 YNFKEQ. CDR3 amino acids: CASSPGQGLGNQPQHF.

The chain recombines TRBV11-2 with TRBJ1-4. Germline CDR1 SGHAT, CDR2 FQNNGV. This CDR3 has 15 residues. CDR3 region: CASSPVGVSNEKLFF.

The chain couples TRBV7-9 to TRBJ2-2. This CDR3 has 14 residues. Germline V lookup: CDR1 SEHNR, CDR2 FQNEAQ (reference sequence). The CDR3 protein is CASSYSQNTGELFF.

This chain connects TRBV12-3 or TRBV12-4 to TRBJ1-2; TCRdb's assignment of TRBD1 cannot be checked, as there is no DNA. The CDR3 runs to 14 residues. The CDR3 sequence: CASSSEDWGRLETF.

This chain links TRBV18 with TRBJ2-5; the TRBD1 assignment by TCRdb is unverifiable without DNA. Germline assignment: CDR1 KGHSH and CDR2 LQKENI. The CDR3 length is 14 residues. This CDR3 reads CASLNRAEQETQYF. Looking up the rest from reference TRBV18 and TRBJ2-5 gives the full variable domain: NAGVMQNPRHLVRRRGQEARLRCSPMKGHSHVYWYRQLPEEGLKFMVYLQKENIIDESGMPKERFSAEFPKEGPSILRIQQVVRGDSAAYFCASLNRAEQETQYFGPGTRLLVL.

The chain couples TRBV27 to TRBJ1-5. This CDR3 has 13 residues. Germline V gene lookup returns CDR1 MNHEY and CDR2 SMNVEV (reference sequence). The CDR3 protein is CASSLLHNQPQHF.

V usage is TRBV29-1 and J usage is TRBJ2-2; TCRdb picks TRBD1, but there is no DNA to check that call. Germline V gene sequence: CDR1 SQVTM, CDR2 ANQGSEA. The CDR3 consists of 13 residues. CDR3 residues: CSVGGASVGELFF.

V and J are TRBV6-2 or TRBV6-3 and TRBJ2-1; the D gene TCRdb calls, TRBD2, cannot be checked with no DNA. The CDR3 is made up of 22 amino acids. In germline, CDR1 is MNHEY, CDR2 SVGEGT. The CDR3 sequence is CASSSLTFTSGAESVSYNEQFF.

The chain is built from TRBV5-4 and TRBJ1-2. CDR1 SGHNT and CDR2 YYREEE come from the germline V gene (reference sequence). This CDR3 has 12 residues. The CDR3 sequence is CASSWQRDGYTF.

The chain uses TRBV7-9 and TRBJ2-2. The CDR3 loop spans 15 amino acids. Germline CDR1 is SEHNR and CDR2 is FQNEAQ (reference sequence). CDR3 protein: CASSPTPANTGELFF.

This chain uses TRBV15 with TRBJ1-1. CDR3 length: 15 residues. Germline-derived CDR1 and CDR2 are LNHNV and YYDKDF (reference sequence). The CDR3 reads CATSVGRPMNTEAFF.

V and J are TRBV5-1 and TRBJ2-5; TCRdb returns TRBD2, unconfirmable since there is no DNA. The CDR3 sequence is 14 residues long. Germline V CDR1 and CDR2: SGHRS, YFSETQ. The CDR3 region is CASSLRGGRETQYF.

This chain uses TRBV5-1 with TRBJ2-5; TCRdb picks TRBD1, but there is no DNA to check that call. Germline V lookup: CDR1 SGHRS, CDR2 YFSETQ. The CDR3 is 15 residues long. CDR3 in amino acids: CASSSGQPGEETQYF. Filled out from reference TRBV5-1 and TRBJ2-5, the complete variable domain reads KAGVTQTPRYLIKTRGQQVTLSCSPISGHRSVSWYQQTPGQGLQFLFEYFSETQRNKGNFPGRFSGRQFSNSRSEMNVSTLELGDSALYLCASSSGQPGEETQYFGPGTRLLVL.

The gene calls are TRBV6-1 and TRBJ1-1; TCRdb outputs TRBD1, but without DNA this stays unchecked. The CDR3 has 15 amino acids. Per germline, CDR1 MNHNS and CDR2 SASEGT. CDR3: CASSPTDTGGGGAFF.

The V and J genes are TRBV27 and TRBJ2-7; TCRdb calls TRBD2, which cannot be checked without DNA. This CDR3 is built from 16 residues. Germline assignment: CDR1 MNHEY and CDR2 SMNVEV (reference sequence). CDR3: CASSPGWTDGTYEQYF.